This note documents a single T cell receptor beta chain sequence. Its antigen is unknown. Sorts that each held 300,000 cells were run in triplicate for every CD8+ T cell subset. Naive cells were sorted as CD45RO-, CCR7+, CD27+ and CD95-. This CDR3 has 14 residues. Germline V CDR1 and CDR2: MGHDK, SYGVNS. The sample belongs to a study of CXCR3-negative and CXCR3-positive naive CD8 T cells. Each TRB cDNA library was prepared by 5' RACE (with UMI labels). TCRdb reanalyzed the 5' RACE reads and collapses them to one entry per CDR3 protein, without DNA. The sample totals about 150,000 distinct CDR3 sequences. Whole-study results and caveats: Naive CXCR3-negative and CXCR3-positive cells had similar TRBV-TRBJ usage; memory differed. After cryopreservation, expression of CXCR3 was partially reduced, and most assays were run with fresh PBMCs. Naive cells with CXCR3 showed TRB CDR3s that were more hydrophobic than those in CXCR3-negative naive cells.

The chain joins TRBV25-1 to TRBJ2-1; TCRdb indicates TRBD2, and absent DNA this call remains unverified. The source is a human donor in good health. Some clones in this sample may be carry-over from other donors' samples. The specimen was naive CXCR3+ CD8+ T cells from blood. Noted subset: CD45RO-CCR7+CD27+CD95- naive CD8+ T cells expressing CXCR3 (TNR3+). The CDR3 is CASSDRRGGNEQFF.